These T cell receptor beta chains were read from a single sample in a study of T cell responses to AZD1222 COVID-19 vaccine. Clones were sequenced by immunoSEQ multiplex PCR, and TCRdb holds only the in-frame ones, with some missing. The sample shows about 150,000 clones, roughly 87% of them seen only once. Here the sequenced sample was peripheral blood, taken 28 days after the second AZD1222 dose. These receptors were taken from an adult who received the AZD1222 COVID-19 vaccine. Both conserved end residues are part of each CDR3. Each record gives: CDR3 protein, CDR3 DNA, clone size, J gene, D gene, V gene. The D gene is left open where the match is weak. Some rows mark clone size as missing; the rest say once, few, many or name a class of expanded clone.

CDR3 protein: CASSPPGYEQYF; CDR3 DNA: TGTGCCAGCTCACCACCCGGCTACGAGCAGTACTTC; clone size: NA; J gene: TRBJ2-7; D gene: NA; V gene: TRBV18
CDR3 protein: CASSLGQVYGYTF; CDR3 DNA: TGTGCCAGCAGTTTAGGGCAGGTCTATGGCTACACCTTC; clone size: NA; J gene: TRBJ1-2; D gene: NA; V gene: TRBV12-3/TRBV12-4
CDR3 protein: CAWSRGSRVDAQYF; CDR3 DNA: TGTGCCTGGAGTCGCGGGAGCCGGGTTGACGCGCAGTATTTT; clone size: NA; J gene: TRBJ2-3; D gene: TRBD2; V gene: TRBV30
CDR3 protein: CASSTTGVETQYF; CDR3 DNA: TGTGCCAGCAGTACCACAGGGGTTGAGACCCAGTACTTC; clone size: NA; J gene: TRBJ2-5; D gene: TRBD1; V gene: TRBV27
CDR3 protein: CASSADYNQPQHF; CDR3 DNA: TGTGCCAGCAGCGCTGACTACAATCAGCCCCAGCATTTT; clone size: NA; J gene: TRBJ1-5; D gene: NA; V gene: TRBV7-6
CDR3 protein: CASSETGNTIYF; CDR3 DNA: TGTGCCAGCAGTGAAACAGGAAACACCATATATTTT; clone size: once; J gene: TRBJ1-3; D gene: NA; V gene: TRBV12-3/TRBV12-4
CDR3 protein: CASRDRGYSNQPQHF; CDR3 DNA: TGTGCCAGCCGGGACAGGGGATATAGCAATCAGCCCCAGCATTTT; clone size: NA; J gene: TRBJ1-5; D gene: TRBD1; V gene: TRBV6-5
CDR3 protein: CASSYEWRPGNTIYF; CDR3 DNA: TGTGCCAGCAGTTACGAATGGAGGCCTGGAAACACCATATATTTT; clone size: NA; J gene: TRBJ1-3; D gene: NA; V gene: TRBV6-6
CDR3 protein: CASSPGTLNSPLHF; CDR3 DNA: TGTGCCAGCTCACCGGGGACATTAAATTCACCCCTCCACTTT; clone size: NA; J gene: TRBJ1-6; D gene: NA; V gene: TRBV18
CDR3 protein: CANAPGFRTDTQYF; CDR3 DNA: TGTGCCAACGCGCCAGGGTTTCGGACAGATACGCAGTATTTT; clone size: NA; J gene: TRBJ2-3; D gene: NA; V gene: TRBV6-5
CDR3 protein: CASSPWLNGETQYF; CDR3 DNA: TGTGCCAGCTCACCATGGCTAAACGGGGAGACCCAGTACTTC; clone size: few; J gene: TRBJ2-5; D gene: NA; V gene: TRBV18
CDR3 protein: CASSDGWGGGYNEQFF; CDR3 DNA: TGCGCCAGCAGTGACGGGTGGGGCGGGGGCTACAATGAGCAGTTCTTC; clone size: NA; J gene: TRBJ2-1; D gene: TRBD2; V gene: TRBV10-1
CDR3 protein: CASSFEGMRETQYF; CDR3 DNA: TGTGCCAGCAGTTTTGAGGGAATGAGAGAGACCCAGTACTTC; clone size: NA; J gene: TRBJ2-5; D gene: NA; V gene: TRBV28
CDR3 protein: CASSPAGGNTIYF; CDR3 DNA: TGTGCCAGCAGCCCGGCGGGGGGGAACACCATATATTTT; clone size: NA; J gene: TRBJ1-3; D gene: NA; V gene: TRBV25-1
CDR3 protein: CASSLTGLAGVSGELFF; CDR3 DNA: TGTGCCAGCAGCTTAACCGGACTAGCGGGAGTCAGCGGGGAGCTGTTTTTT; clone size: NA; J gene: TRBJ2-2; D gene: TRBD2; V gene: TRBV11-3
CDR3 protein: CASSQEGRVGEKLFF; CDR3 DNA: TGCGCCAGCAGCCAAGAGGGCAGGGTCGGGGAAAAACTGTTTTTT; clone size: once; J gene: TRBJ1-4; D gene: NA; V gene: TRBV4-3
CDR3 protein: CASSLEIAGNEQFF; CDR3 DNA: TGTGCCAGCAGCTTAGAGATAGCCGGCAATGAGCAGTTCTTC; clone size: NA; J gene: TRBJ2-1; D gene: NA; V gene: TRBV7-6
CDR3 protein: CASRAGQGVYGYTF; CDR3 DNA: TGTGCCAGCAGGGCGGGACAGGGGGTATACGGCTACACCTTC; clone size: NA; J gene: TRBJ1-2; D gene: TRBD1; V gene: TRBV6-5
CDR3 protein: CASSLDSTNSPLHF; CDR3 DNA: TGTGCCAGCAGCCTGGACAGCACTAATTCACCCCTCCACTTT; clone size: NA; J gene: TRBJ1-6; D gene: NA; V gene: TRBV7-2
CDR3 protein: CASSSRVDGAYEQYF; CDR3 DNA: TGTGCCAGCAGTTCCCGGGTAGACGGAGCCTACGAGCAGTACTTC; clone size: NA; J gene: TRBJ2-7; D gene: NA; V gene: TRBV6-5
CDR3 protein: CAISKGTYEQYF; CDR3 DNA: TGTGCCATCAGTAAAGGGACCTACGAGCAGTACTTC; clone size: NA; J gene: TRBJ2-7; D gene: NA; V gene: TRBV10-3
CDR3 protein: CASSLVDEQYF; CDR3 DNA: TGTGCCAGCAGCTTAGTAGACGAGCAGTACTTC; clone size: NA; J gene: TRBJ2-7; D gene: NA; V gene: TRBV7-8
CDR3 protein: CASSLLGGDTQYF; CDR3 DNA: TGTGCCAGCAGTCTTCTGGGGGGAGATACGCAGTATTTT; clone size: NA; J gene: TRBJ2-3; D gene: NA; V gene: TRBV5-6
CDR3 protein: CASSQDLNRGDYGYTF; CDR3 DNA: TGCGCCAGCAGCCAAGATCTTAACAGGGGCGACTATGGCTACACCTTC; clone size: NA; J gene: TRBJ1-2; D gene: TRBD1; V gene: TRBV4-3
CDR3 protein: CASSQDHSTGELFF; CDR3 DNA: TGTGCCAGCAGCCAAGATCATAGCACCGGGGAGCTGTTTTTT; clone size: NA; J gene: TRBJ2-2; D gene: NA; V gene: TRBV4-2
CDR3 protein: CASSLNGQGKETQYF; CDR3 DNA: TGTGCCAGCAGCTTAAATGGACAGGGTAAAGAGACCCAGTACTTC; clone size: NA; J gene: TRBJ2-5; D gene: TRBD1; V gene: TRBV7-3
CDR3 protein: CASSEIAEHNEQFF; CDR3 DNA: TGTGCCAGCAGTGAAATAGCGGAGCACAATGAGCAGTTCTTC; clone size: NA; J gene: TRBJ2-1; D gene: NA; V gene: TRBV6-1
CDR3 protein: CASSQQGNTEAFF; CDR3 DNA: TGTGCCAGTAGCCAACAGGGGAACACTGAAGCTTTCTTT; clone size: NA; J gene: TRBJ1-1; D gene: NA; V gene: TRBV19
CDR3 protein: CASSLAQIGTSGDEQFF; CDR3 DNA: TGCGCCAGCAGCTTGGCCCAGATCGGGACTAGCGGGGATGAGCAGTTCTTC; clone size: NA; J gene: TRBJ2-1; D gene: TRBD2; V gene: TRBV5-1
CDR3 protein: CASSLWSGRDYGYTF; CDR3 DNA: TGTGCCAGCAGTTTATGGTCAGGGAGGGACTATGGCTACACCTTC; clone size: NA; J gene: TRBJ1-2; D gene: NA; V gene: TRBV28
CDR3 protein: CASRGRGLSYEQYF; CDR3 DNA: TGTGCCAGCAGAGGAAGGGGTTTATCCTACGAGCAGTACTTC; clone size: NA; J gene: TRBJ2-7; D gene: NA; V gene: TRBV2
CDR3 protein: CASSQVRLAGVVSTDTQYF; CDR3 DNA: TGTGCCAGCAGCCAAGTAAGGCTAGCGGGGGTCGTAAGCACAGATACGCAGTATTTT; clone size: NA; J gene: TRBJ2-3; D gene: TRBD2; V gene: TRBV14
CDR3 protein: CASASGGLPETQYF; CDR3 DNA: TGTGCCAGTGCTAGCGGGGGGCTCCCCGAGACCCAGTACTTC; clone size: NA; J gene: TRBJ2-5; D gene: TRBD2; V gene: TRBV5-5
CDR3 protein: CASSQLIGTGYGYTF; CDR3 DNA: TGTGCCAGCAGCCAATTAATCGGGACAGGGTATGGCTACACCTTC; clone size: NA; J gene: TRBJ1-2; D gene: TRBD1; V gene: TRBV3-1/TRBV3-2
CDR3 protein: CASSVAMYGYTF; CDR3 DNA: TGTGCCAGCAGTGTTGCAATGTATGGCTACACCTTC; clone size: NA; J gene: TRBJ1-2; D gene: NA; V gene: TRBV12-3/TRBV12-4
CDR3 protein: CAYDGTSLNEQFF; CDR3 DNA: TGTGCCTACGACGGGACTAGTCTCAATGAGCAGTTCTTC; clone size: NA; J gene: TRBJ2-1; D gene: TRBD2; V gene: TRBV30
CDR3 protein: CASSPPYGGGGEQYF; CDR3 DNA: TGTGCCAGCTCACCACCTTACGGCGGTGGAGGGGAGCAGTACTTC; clone size: NA; J gene: TRBJ2-7; D gene: NA; V gene: TRBV18
CDR3 protein: CASSMRGAYYYEQFF; CDR3 DNA: TGTGCCAGTAGTATGAGGGGGGCGTACTACTATGAGCAGTTCTTC; clone size: NA; J gene: TRBJ2-1; D gene: NA; V gene: TRBV19
CDR3 protein: CASSLRPLGDEKLFF; CDR3 DNA: TGCGCCAGCAGCTTGAGGCCCCTTGGGGATGAAAAACTGTTTTTT; clone size: NA; J gene: TRBJ1-4; D gene: NA; V gene: TRBV5-1
CDR3 protein: CAWSVGSGDSPLHF; CDR3 DNA: TGTGCCTGGAGTGTAGGCAGTGGAGATTCACCCCTCCACTTT; clone size: NA; J gene: TRBJ1-6; D gene: NA; V gene: TRBV30